These 25 T cell receptor beta chains share one sample of origin, sequenced in a study of OX40 agonist ivuxolimab in advanced cancers. Sequenced by immunoSEQ multiplex PCR; TCRdb stores in-frame clones only, minus some. The sample has under 30,000 clones; around 85% are singletons. Sequencing was performed on CD4+ or CD8+ T cells sorted from blood, taken in a trial of the OX40 agonist ivuxolimab. The receptors derive from an adult with an advanced solid tumor such as melanoma, head and neck, liver or kidney cancer.

The gene calls are TRBV27 and TRBJ1-2, with 9 bases lining up with TRBD1. V trimming: 5 bases; J trimming: 0 bases; junction bases outside the gene matches: 7. Looked up from germline, CDR1 is MNHEY and CDR2 is SMNVEV (reference sequence). The CDR3 has 16 amino acids. The DNA for the CDR3 is TGTGCCAGCAGTGCGGGGGACAGGGCAACTAACTATGGCTACACCTTC. It yields the protein CASSAGDRATNYGYTF.

The chain employs TRBV7-9 and TRBJ1-2, with 10 bases fitting TRBD1. The V gene end was trimmed by 5 bases and the J gene end by 4 bases; junction bases not matched to a gene: 10. CDR3 size: 16 residues. Germline assignment: CDR1 SEHNR and CDR2 FQNEAQ (reference sequence). Here the CDR3 DNA reads TGTGCCAGCAGCGTAAGCGACAGGGGGCAGGTCTATGGCTACACCTTC. Its translation is CASSVSDRGQVYGYTF.

A single count supports this clone. The gene calls are TRBV6-5 and TRBJ1-1; D remains unclear. Germline CDR1 reads MNHEY; CDR2 reads SVGAGI. The CDR3 runs 15 residues. The V gene lost 0 bases and the J gene lost 1 base, with 9 bases spanning the gap. The CDR3 protein is CASSYSAGRNTEAFF. The CDR3 coding sequence is TGTGCCAGCAGTTACTCCGCGGGGAGGAACACTGAAGCTTTCTTT.

The chain carries TRBV4-1 and TRBJ2-7, with D possibly matching TRBD1 (6 bases). Trimming left V 3 bases short and J 3 bases short, with 18 bases between. The germline gives CDR1 MGHRA, CDR2 YSYEKL. The CDR3 length is 16 residues. The CDR3 DNA sequence: TGCGCCAGCAGCCACCAAACAGGGAACAACTTCTACGAGCAGTACTTC. It codes for CASSHQTGNNFYEQYF.

This chain uses TRBV6-6 with TRBJ1-1, with unresolved D. This CDR3 is 13 amino acids long. Trimming cost V 1 base and J 5 bases, with 8 bases left between them. In germline, CDR1 is MNHNY, CDR2 SVGAGI (reference sequence). DNA for the CDR3: TGTGCCAGCAGTTACTTTCAAGAGACTGAAGCTTTCTTT. It yields the protein CASSYFQETEAFF.

The J gene is TRBJ1-3, the V gene TRBV19; tentative D call: TRBD1 (6 bases). Germline CDR1 and CDR2: LNHDA and SQIVND (reference sequence). The CDR3 loop spans 16 amino acids. The V end was cut by 2 bases, the J end by 2 bases, with 13 bases between. CDR3 residues: CASSIPPAGAGNTIYF. DNA of the CDR3: TGTGCCAGTAGTATACCCCCGGCAGGGGCTGGAAACACCATATATTTT.

The chain combines TRBV7-6 with TRBJ1-1, with D maybe TRBD1 (5 bases). The CDR3 consists of 17 residues. Germline CDR1 reads SGHVS; CDR2 reads FNYEAQ. The V end lost 1 base, the J end lost 1 base, and 16 bases lay between the germline ends. DNA for the CDR3: TGTGCCAGCAGCTTAGTTTCCTCCGGGACGGAGAACACTGAAGCTTTCTTT. This gives the protein CASSLVSSGTENTEAFF.

V and J are TRBV21-1 and TRBJ2-4; the tabulated D call, TRBD1, remains unverified against the DNA. TRBV21-1 is a pseudogene. The CDR3 length is 13 residues. CDR3 protein: CASSYRAKNIQYF. CDR3 nucleotide sequence: TGTGCCAGCAGCTACAGGGCCAAAAACATTCAGTACTTC.

The J gene is TRBJ2-7, the V gene TRBV7-6; 10 bases match TRBD2. With V trimmed by 5 bases and J by 6 bases, 7 bases remained unmatched. Germline V lookup: CDR1 SGHVS, CDR2 FNYEAQ. CDR3 size: 14 residues. CDR3 bases: TGTGCCAGCAGCACTAGCGGGACTAGCGTCGAGCAGTACTTC. Translation gives CASSTSGTSVEQYF.

This clone was seen just once. V and J are TRBV27 and TRBJ2-3; no firm D call. The germline V gene encodes CDR1 MNHEY and CDR2 SMNVEV (reference sequence). Trimming took 4 bases from V and 1 from J, leaving 6 bases between them. This CDR3 has 13 amino acids. In DNA form, the CDR3 reads TGTGCCAGCAGTTACGAAGGCACAGATACGCAGTATTTT. Residues: CASSYEGTDTQYF.

V gene TRBV28 combines with J gene TRBJ2-3, with TRBD2 identical over 9 bases. Trimming took 4 bases from V and 0 from J; bases not matched to a gene: 29. There are 24 residues in the CDR3. Germline V gene lookup returns CDR1 MDHEN and CDR2 SYDVKM. The CDR3 sequence is CASSSRDPSLAGEMPYHSTDTQYF. The DNA for the CDR3 is TGTGCCAGCAGTTCCCGGGACCCAAGTTTAGCGGGGGAGATGCCGTATCATAGCACAGATACGCAGTATTTT.

The chain links TRBV28 to TRBJ2-7; no reliable D call. Germline lookup yields CDR1 MDHEN and CDR2 SYDVKM. CDR3 size: 15 residues. Deletions cut 4 bases from V and 0 bases from J, with 13 bases between. CDR3 region: CASSSPAGYSYEQYF. The CDR3 nucleotides read TGTGCCAGCAGTTCCCCAGCAGGTTACTCCTACGAGCAGTACTTC.

The CDR3 spells CASSQQLAGSYNEQFF. For the CDR3, the DNA is TGTGCCAGCAGTCAACAATTAGCGGGCTCCTACAATGAGCAGTTCTTC. This chain joins TRBV7-6 and TRBJ2-1; TRBD2 agrees at 7 bases. V lost 6 bases to trimming and J lost 0 bases; unmatched junction nucleotides: 8. Germline V CDR1 and CDR2: SGHVS, FNYEAQ. This CDR3 comprises 16 residues.

The chain employs TRBV9 and TRBJ1-2, with a possible D match to TRBD1 (6 bases). Trimming left V 0 bases short and J 2 bases short, with 11 bases between. The CDR3 has 15 residues. Germline V gene lookup returns CDR1 SGDLS and CDR2 YYNGEE. The CDR3 sequence: CASSVDGRGNYGYTF. CDR3 DNA: TGTGCCAGCAGCGTAGATGGCAGGGGCAACTATGGCTACACCTTC.

The V gene is TRBV5-1, the J gene TRBJ2-7; tentative D call: TRBD2 (5 bases). CDR1 is SGHRS and CDR2 is YFSETQ in the germline V gene. V lost 4 bases and J 5 bases, leaving 16 bases between the germline ends. The CDR3 is made up of 14 amino acids. The CDR3 coding sequence is TGCGCCAGCAGCCCTAGCAGCCCCCTCGACGAGCAGTACTTC. It is translated as CASSPSSPLDEQYF.

The chain links TRBV7-9 to TRBJ2-5; 11 bases align to TRBD1. The CDR3 has 15 residues. Germline lookup yields CDR1 SEHNR and CDR2 FQNEAQ (reference sequence). V shed 5 bases, J shed 5 bases, and the junction held 7 bases outside the gene matches. CDR3 protein: CASSNRDRGDETQYF. CDR3 sequence (DNA): TGTGCCAGCAGCAACCGGGACAGGGGGGACGAGACCCAGTACTTC.

The rearrangement uses TRBV5-4 and TRBJ1-2, with 8 bases that match TRBD1. This CDR3 region has 14 residues. The ends lost 4 bases at V and 4 bases at J; junction bases unmatched: 6. CDR1 and CDR2 from the germline V gene are SGHNT and YYREEE (reference sequence). The CDR3 is CASSIGQGIYGYTF. The CDR3, as DNA: TGTGCCAGCAGCATAGGACAGGGAATCTATGGCTACACCTTC.

The chain carries TRBV7-2 and TRBJ1-4; TRBD1 is a possible D gene (5 bases). Trimming removed 5 bases from V and 4 bases from J, with 11 bases in between. This CDR3 is 14 amino acids long. CDR1 and CDR2 (germline): SGHTA, FQGNSA. CDR3 residues: CASSEGRVNEKLFF. The CDR3, as DNA: TGTGCCAGCAGCGAGGGCAGGGTTAATGAAAAACTGTTTTTT.

V gene TRBV11-3 combines with J gene TRBJ2-3, with D perhaps TRBD1 (6 bases). CDR1 SGHNT and CDR2 YENEEA come from the germline V gene. The V and J ends lost 5 bases and 2 bases respectively, with 17 bases between them. The CDR3 loop spans 16 amino acids. The chain's CDR3 is CASSPYKDSPTDTQYF. The CDR3 DNA sequence: TGTGCCAGCAGCCCTTACAAGGACAGCCCCACAGATACGCAGTATTTT.

The rearrangement uses TRBV6-1 and TRBJ1-1, with D tentatively TRBD1 (6 bases). The V gene's germline CDR1 is MNHNS and CDR2 SASEGT. The CDR3 spans 12 residues. V was cut by 6 bases and J by 5 bases, with 10 bases left in between. The CDR3 bases are TGTGCCAGCAGGGCAGGGGTTACTGAAGCTTTCTTT. Protein product: CASRAGVTEAFF.

The chain has TRBV7-7 and TRBJ2-1; the match to TRBD2 covers 8 bases. The CDR3 loop spans 17 amino acids. J gave up 1 base and V 2 bases, and 7 bases lay outside the gene matches. Germline values: CDR1 SSHAT, CDR2 FNYEAQ (reference sequence). The DNA for the CDR3 is TGTGCCAGCAGCTTAAATCCGGGGACTAGTTCCTACAATGAGCAGTTCTTC. Translation: CASSLNPGTSSYNEQFF.

This chain links TRBV27 with TRBJ2-1; 8 bases are shared with TRBD2. J lost 5 bases, V lost 4 bases, and 7 bases had no gene match. The length of the CDR3 is 15 residues. Germline values: CDR1 MNHEY, CDR2 SMNVEV (reference sequence). CDR3 in DNA: TGTGCCAGCAGTTGGTACGGGGGGGCCGACAATGAGCAGTTCTTC. Protein product: CASSWYGGADNEQFF.

This clone was counted once. This chain connects TRBV5-4 to TRBJ1-1, with D unresolved. The V gene's germline CDR1 is SGHNT and CDR2 YYREEE (reference sequence). There are 12 residues in the CDR3. Trimming shortened V by 1 base and J by 7 bases, and 8 bases separated the two germline ends. The CDR3 coding sequence is TGTGCCAGCAGCTTGTATTCTGTTGAAGCTTTCTTT. It codes for CASSLYSVEAFF.

The V call is TRBV25-1, the J call TRBJ2-7; 7 bases map to TRBD1. After removal of 5 bases from V and 2 bases from J, the junction contained 3 bases not matched to a gene. This CDR3 has 13 residues. Germline V gene data show CDR1 as MGHDK and CDR2 as SYGVNS. The CDR3 spells CASSPGQAYEQYF. DNA of the CDR3: TGTGCCAGCAGTCCCGGACAGGCCTACGAGCAGTACTTC.

This chain joins TRBV5-8 and TRBJ2-3, with TRBD1 matching over 7 bases. From germline, CDR1 is SGHTS and CDR2 YDEGEE. This CDR3 is 17 amino acids long. Trimming took 4 bases from V and 2 from J; bases not matched to a gene: 13. The CDR3 bases are TGTGCCAGCAGCCCTGACCGGGACAGAAGCCACACAGATACGCAGTATTTT. This encodes CASSPDRDRSHTDTQYF.